The clone carrying this TCR beta chain has a handful of counts. Its target is not known. This specimen comes from a study of cytomegalovirus exposure and HLA in healthy donors. Study-level points and caveats: Follow-up analysis later connected one missense variant in DCLRE1C with trimming of TCR beta V- and J-genes. Sequence variants that were highly shared formed a cluster that was likely a sequencing artifact.

Use of 60 Vbeta and 13 Jbeta primers characterized the PCR. Some clones are missing from TCRdb's copy, which holds only in-frame ones; the method was immunoSEQ multiplex PCR. The table includes 120,000 to 150,000 clones, roughly two thirds detected once. With 0 bases removed from V and 3 bases from J, the gap between germline ends came to 9 bases. Per the germline V gene, CDR1 is MNHEY and CDR2 is SVGAGI. The CDR3 loop spans 14 amino acids. The sequence derives from a human donor in good health. Sequenced input: PBMCs. The J gene is TRBJ2-7, the V gene TRBV6-5; D ambiguous. The CDR3: CASSYSILNYEQYF. CDR3 coding DNA: TGTGCCAGCAGTTACTCGATACTGAACTACGAGCAGTACTTC.